Listed below are T cell receptor beta chains from one sample, sequenced in a study of blood T cell repertoires in COVID-19. Profiled with immunoSEQ multiplex PCR; TCRdb holds only in-frame clones, not every one. Of roughly 340,000 clones in the sample, 80% to 90% were seen once. What was sequenced was peripheral blood. The receptors stem from a woman aged 25 to 45 with COVID-19, enrolled during active disease. Each CDR3 is given with its conserved first and last residue. The order of the fields is J gene, V gene, D gene, clone size, CDR3 protein, CDR3 DNA. The D gene is left open where the match is weak. The size field is filled for only some rows; it gives once, few, many or a size class.

>TRBJ2-3|TRBV3-1/TRBV3-2|TRBD1|NA
CASSQQNPGQGGTDTQYF
TGTGCCAGCAGCCAACAAAACCCGGGACAGGGCGGCACAGATACGCAGTATTTT
>TRBJ2-5|TRBV7-7|NA|NA
CASSLDTVQETQYF
TGTGCTAGCAGCTTAGACACCGTCCAAGAGACCCAGTACTTC
>TRBJ2-2|TRBV27|TRBD2|NA
CASSPFSGGGELFF
TGTGCCAGCAGTCCGTTCTCGGGGGGCGGGGAGCTGTTTTTT
>TRBJ1-1|TRBV5-6|NA|NA
CASSLRGNRYTEAFF
TGTGCCAGCAGCTTGAGGGGGAATAGGTACACTGAAGCTTTCTTT
>TRBJ1-4|TRBV5-1|TRBD1|NA
CASSQEGQFGEKLFF
TGCGCCAGCAGCCAAGAGGGACAGTTCGGAGAAAAACTGTTTTTT
>TRBJ2-3|TRBV19|TRBD1|NA
CASTRTGGDTQYF
TGTGCCAGTACGAGGACAGGTGGTGATACGCAGTATTTT
>TRBJ2-5|TRBV27|TRBD1|NA
CASSLSGTGTVKYF
TGTGCCAGCAGTTTATCAGGGACAGGTACCGTGAAGTACTTC
>TRBJ2-7|TRBV2|TRBD1|NA
CASSDPPDRATYEQYF
TGTGCCAGCAGTGATCCCCCGGACAGGGCGACCTACGAGCAGTACTTC
>TRBJ1-4|TRBV4-3|TRBD1|NA
CASSLQGQGNEKLFF
TGCGCCAGCAGCCTACAGGGACAGGGTAATGAAAAACTGTTTTTT
>TRBJ2-1|TRBV5-4|TRBD2|NA
CASSLGPGLAGQGEQFF
TGTGCCAGCAGCTTGGGGCCGGGACTAGCGGGACAGGGTGAGCAGTTCTTC
>TRBJ1-1|TRBV18|NA|NA
CASSLSDRVGNTEAFF
TGTGCCAGCTCGCTCTCTGACCGGGTCGGGAACACTGAAGCTTTCTTT
>TRBJ2-1|TRBV9|TRBD2|once
CASSVFTSGVNNEQFF
TGTGCCAGCAGCGTCTTCACTAGCGGGGTTAACAATGAGCAGTTCTTC
>TRBJ2-1|TRBV21-1|NA|NA
CASSSEKGRVGYNEQFF
TGTGCCAGCAGCTCCGAGAAGGGCAGGGTAGGGTACAATGAGCAGTTCTTC
>TRBJ2-4|TRBV28|TRBD1|once
CASSYTGDLNIQYF
TGTGCCAGCAGCTATACAGGGGACCTAAACATTCAGTACTTC
>TRBJ2-7|TRBV10-2|TRBD1|NA
CASSVPWTGRNEQYF
TGCGCCAGCAGTGTTCCCTGGACAGGGAGAAACGAGCAGTACTTC
>TRBJ1-5|TRBV10-3|NA|NA
CAISESGGADRPQHF
TGTGCCATCAGTGAGTCTGGGGGGGCCGATCGGCCCCAGCATTTT
>TRBJ1-4|TRBV9|TRBD1|NA
CASSVSGTGVGSDEKLFF
TGTGCCAGCAGCGTCTCCGGGACAGGGGTTGGGAGTGATGAAAAACTGTTTTTT
>TRBJ2-5|TRBV7-6|NA|NA
CASSFFLGASAETQYF
TGTGCCAGCAGCTTCTTTCTGGGGGCGTCGGCGGAGACCCAGTACTTC
>TRBJ1-5|TRBV6-5|NA|NA
CASSRRVSNQPQHF
TGTGCCAGCAGTAGGAGAGTTAGCAATCAGCCCCAGCATTTT
>TRBJ2-7|TRBV27|TRBD2|NA
CASSLSTGGSYEQYF
TGTGCCAGCAGTTTATCGACGGGGGGCTCCTACGAGCAGTACTTC
>TRBJ2-3|TRBV7-9|TRBD1|NA
CASSLTRGQELDTQYF
TGTGCCAGCAGCTTAACCCGGGGACAGGAGTTGGATACGCAGTATTTT
>TRBJ2-7|TRBV2|TRBD1|NA
CASRSGTGGDEQYF
TGTGCCAGCAGATCCGGGACAGGGGGCGACGAGCAGTACTTC
>TRBJ2-2|TRBV5-6|TRBD2|NA
CASSLALAGYTGELFF
TGTGCCAGCAGCTTGGCACTAGCGGGGTACACCGGGGAGCTGTTTTTT
>TRBJ1-5|TRBV9|NA|NA
CASSPTGYSNQPQHF
TGTGCCAGCAGCCCCACAGGGTACAGCAATCAGCCCCAGCATTTT
>TRBJ2-1|TRBV3-1/TRBV3-2|NA|NA
CASSQEWSGNEQFF
TGTGCCAGCAGCCAAGAGTGGTCGGGGAATGAGCAGTTCTTC
>TRBJ2-3|TRBV7-9|TRBD2|NA
CASSRTSGYQDTQYF
TGTGCCAGCAGCCGGACTAGCGGTTACCAAGATACGCAGTATTTT
>TRBJ2-1|TRBV6-5|TRBD2|NA
CASRYRLAEYNEQFF
TGTGCCAGCAGATATAGACTAGCGGAATACAATGAGCAGTTCTTC
>TRBJ2-3|TRBV21-1|NA|NA
CASSAGPKGRRDTDTQYF
TGTGCCAGCAGCGCGGGCCCTAAGGGACGGAGGGATACAGATACGCAGTATTTT
>TRBJ2-1|TRBV24-1|NA|NA
CATSRDFDEQFF
TGTGCCACCAGTAGGGACTTCGATGAGCAGTTCTTC
>TRBJ1-4|TRBV2|NA|NA
CASSEAPFNEKLFF
TGTGCCAGCAGTGAAGCCCCATTTAATGAAAAACTGTTTTTT
>TRBJ2-3|TRBV18|NA|NA
CASSPPPWGADTQYF
TGTGCCAGCTCACCCCCCCCCTGGGGGGCAGATACGCAGTATTTT
>TRBJ2-6|TRBV2|NA|NA
CASGRGGGANVLTF
TGTGCCAGCGGGCGAGGCGGGGGGGCCAACGTCCTGACTTTC
>TRBJ2-5|TRBV5-5|NA|NA
CASSLRYGEETQYF
TGTGCCAGCAGCTTGAGATACGGGGAAGAGACCCAGTACTTC
>TRBJ2-2|TRBV18|TRBD1|NA
CASSPQGAYTGELFF
TGTGCCAGCTCACCGCAGGGGGCGTACACCGGGGAGCTGTTTTTT
>TRBJ1-2|TRBV30|NA|NA
CAWRPGGREDYTF
TGTGCCTGGAGACCGGGGGGCAGGGAAGACTACACCTTC
>TRBJ1-1|TRBV29-1|NA|NA
CSVEVPGSMNTEAFF
TGCAGCGTTGAAGTACCGGGGAGCATGAACACTGAAGCTTTCTTT